This is a list of T cell receptor beta chains from one sample in a study of graft-versus-host responses after intestinal transplantation. The data were produced by immunoSEQ multiplex PCR, yet TCRdb's version contains in-frame clones alone and is incomplete. The sample yields tens of thousands of clones, about 95% seen once. These TCRs are of unknown antigen specificity. This sample comprised unstimulated CD4+ T cells sorted from spleen or lymph node cells, obtained before transplant. Every receptor here comes from a human donor who was the organ donor for an intestinal transplant. Each CDR3 is given with its conserved first and last residue. A D gene is named only where the DNA matches it firmly. Rows may omit the clone size; those that give it use once, few, many or a size class.

NA | NA | TRBJ2-7 | TRBV6-1 | TGTGCCAGCACCACCGGTGGGGTCCCTTACGAGCAGTACTTC | CASTTGGVPYEQYF
NA | TRBD2 | TRBJ2-2 | TRBV7-2 | TGTGCCAGCAGCTTAAGGCTAGCGGGGGGTACGAACACCGGGGAGCTGTTTTTT | CASSLRLAGGTNTGELFF
once | NA | TRBJ1-6 | TRBV19 | TGTGCCAGTAGTATAGATCGTATCCCCAATTCACCCCTCCACTTT | CASSIDRIPNSPLHF
NA | NA | TRBJ1-4 | TRBV6-5 | TGTGCCAGCAGGACTCAGGGTTTGGGTGAAAAACTGTTTTTT | CASRTQGLGEKLFF
NA | TRBD1 | TRBJ2-7 | TRBV10-1 | TGCGCCAGCGGGGACAGGGCCCACGAGCAGTACTTC | CASGDRAHEQYF
once | NA | TRBJ1-3 | TRBV5-4 | TGTGCCAGCAGCTCGGGCGGGCCGAATAACGGAAACACCATATATTTT | CASSSGGPNNGNTIYF
NA | NA | TRBJ2-2 | TRBV7-6 | TGTGCCAGCAGCTTAGCGCGGGCAGGGACCGGGGAGCTGTTTTTT | CASSLARAGTGELFF
NA | NA | TRBJ2-7 | TRBV6-1 | TGTGCCAGCAGTGAAGCCATCTACGAGCAGTACTTC | CASSEAIYEQYF
NA | TRBD2 | TRBJ2-5 | TRBV9 | TGTGCCAGCAGCCAACTAGCGGCTAAAGAGACCCAGTACTTC | CASSQLAAKETQYF
NA | TRBD1 | TRBJ1-6 | TRBV7-9 | TGTGCCAGCAGCCCAGGGGGGGTGATGAATTCACCCCTCCACTTT | CASSPGGVMNSPLHF
NA | TRBD1 | TRBJ2-5 | TRBV5-1 | TGCGCCAGCAGCTTGGACCCGGGACAGAAAGAGACCCAGTACTTC | CASSLDPGQKETQYF
NA | NA | TRBJ1-1 | TRBV6-5 | TGTGCCAGCAGGGAGGGGATTAACACTGAAGCTTTCTTT | CASREGINTEAFF
NA | TRBD1 | TRBJ1-1 | TRBV5-1 | TGCGCCAGCAGCTTTACGACCGGGACAGGGGCTATGAACACTGAAGCTTTCTTT | CASSFTTGTGAMNTEAFF
NA | NA | TRBJ2-3 | TRBV7-2 | TGTGCCAGCAGCTTCACGATGGGGGCAGATACGCAGTATTTT | CASSFTMGADTQYF
NA | NA | TRBJ2-7 | TRBV11-3 | TGTGCCAGCAGCGGAGACACCCGTCACGAGCAGTACTTC | CASSGDTRHEQYF
NA | TRBD2 | TRBJ2-7 | TRBV13 | TGTGCCAGCAGGTGGGGACTAGGGCCCCTCGAGCAGTACTTC | CASRWGLGPLEQYF
NA | TRBD1 | TRBJ2-5 | TRBV11-3 | TGTGCCAGCAGCCTGGGACAGGGGGCAGCAGAGACCCAGTACTTC | CASSLGQGAAETQYF
NA | NA | TRBJ1-5 | TRBV6-1 | TGTGCCAGCAGTGGGGGGAGTAGCAATCAGCCCCAGCATTTT | CASSGGSSNQPQHF
NA | NA | TRBJ1-5 | TRBV30 | TGTGCCTGGAGTGTAAATGAGTATCAGCCCCAGCATTTT | CAWSVNEYQPQHF
NA | NA | TRBJ2-6 | TRBV19 | TGTGCCAGTAGTCCCCAGGGGTCCCGACACTCTGGGGCCAACGTCCTGACTTTC | CASSPQGSRHSGANVLTF
NA | TRBD1 | TRBJ2-7 | TRBV5-1 | TGCGCCAGCAGAACCCCGGGGCAGGGGGTCAACGAGCAGTACTTC | CASRTPGQGVNEQYF
NA | NA | TRBJ2-5 | TRBV7-9 | TGTGCCAGCAGCTTAGGGGATACAGTTCAAGAGACCCAGTACTTC | CASSLGDTVQETQYF
NA | NA | TRBJ2-5 | TRBV11-2 | TGTGCCAGCAGCTCCACCGGGGGCTGGGAGACCCAGTACTTC | CASSSTGGWETQYF
NA | NA | TRBJ2-1 | TRBV29-1 | TGCAGCGTTGAAGGGACAGCATCCTACAATGAGCAGTTCTTC | CSVEGTASYNEQFF
NA | NA | TRBJ2-6 | TRBV28 | TGTGCCAGCAGTTTATCCGGAGGCCCGGGGGGGGCCAACGTCCTGACTTTC | CASSLSGGPGGANVLTF
NA | TRBD1 | TRBJ2-4 | TRBV5-8 | TGTGCCAGCAGCCTACAGGGGACCTCTAGGAACATTCAGTACTTC | CASSLQGTSRNIQYF
NA | TRBD1 | TRBJ2-7 | TRBV9 | TGTGCCAGCAGCGCAAATACAGGGGGGTACGAGCAGTACTTC | CASSANTGGYEQYF
NA | NA | TRBJ2-6 | TRBV28 | TGTGCCAGCAGTTTTCTACGCGGCAGCCCCGACTCTGGGGCCAACGTCCTGACTTTC | CASSFLRGSPDSGANVLTF
NA | NA | TRBJ2-7 | TRBV7-9 | TGTGCCAGCAGCTTATCCCCATCCGAGCAGTACTTC | CASSLSPSEQYF
NA | NA | TRBJ2-3 | TRBV18 | TGTGCCAGCTCACCCGTCCCAAGCGGGTCGGATACGCAGTATTTT | CASSPVPSGSDTQYF
NA | NA | TRBJ2-5 | TRBV5-1 | TGCGCCAGCAGCTTGGTCGGGGGCTCTCAACCTTGGGGCAAAGAGACCCAGTACTTC | CASSLVGGSQPWGKETQYF
NA | TRBD2 | TRBJ2-7 | TRBV5-1 | TGCGCCAGCAGTTACAGAAACCCCTCGGGAGGTTCCTACGAGCAGTACTTC | CASSYRNPSGGSYEQYF
NA | TRBD1 | TRBJ2-7 | TRBV7-2 | TGTGCCAGCAGCTCGACAGGGGGCATCCCCACATACGAGCAGTACTTC | CASSSTGGIPTYEQYF
NA | NA | TRBJ1-6 | TRBV6-1 | TGTGCCAGCAGTGTACAAAGAGGGGGTTCACCCCTCCACTTT | CASSVQRGGSPLHF
NA | NA | TRBJ2-1 | TRBV4-1 | TGCGCCAGCAGCCAAGTCGGCAGGGCAGTCTACAATGAGCAGTTCTTC | CASSQVGRAVYNEQFF
NA | TRBD2 | TRBJ2-3 | TRBV7-9 | TGTGCCAGCAGCTTACTAGCGGGGGGCCCTTTTGGCACAGATACGCAGTATTTT | CASSLLAGGPFGTDTQYF
NA | TRBD1 | TRBJ2-3 | TRBV10-1 | TGCGCCAGCAGTGACGGGGGACAGGGGTCAGATACGCAGTATTTT | CASSDGGQGSDTQYF
NA | TRBD1 | TRBJ1-5 | TRBV30 | TGTGCCTGGAGTGCCCAGGACAGGGGGTTTGGACAGCCCCAGCATTTT | CAWSAQDRGFGQPQHF
NA | TRBD2 | TRBJ2-3 | TRBV7-8 | TGTGCCAGCAGCTTAGCGAACCCTGCGGGGGGGCAGGTTACGCAGTATTTT | CASSLANPAGGQVTQYF
NA | NA | TRBJ2-5 | TRBV5-4 | TGTGCCAGCAGCCAGGGGGGATCGACTAGCGCTAAAGAGACCCAGTACTTC | CASSQGGSTSAKETQYF
few | NA | TRBJ1-6 | TRBV5-1 | TGCGCCAGCAGCTTGGAGCAGGGTGAGTCACCCCTCCACTTT | CASSLEQGESPLHF
once | NA | TRBJ1-2 | TRBV6-5 | TGTGCCAGCAGTGAACAGGGTTATGGCTACACCTTC | CASSEQGYGYTF
NA | TRBD2 | TRBJ2-3 | TRBV6-5 | TGTGCCAGCAGTTACAGAGCGGGGGGTGGAGATACGCAGTATTTT | CASSYRAGGGDTQYF
NA | NA | TRBJ1-5 | TRBV2 | TGTGCCAGCAGTGATTTTTTCGATAATCAGCCCCAGCATTTT | CASSDFFDNQPQHF
NA | NA | TRBJ2-6 | TRBV27 | TGTGCCAGCAGTTTAGTCCCGGGCTCTGGGGCCAACGTCCTGACTTTC | CASSLVPGSGANVLTF
NA | NA | TRBJ1-2 | TRBV7-2 | TGTGCCAGCAGCTTAGGAGGGATCTATGGCTACACCTTC | CASSLGGIYGYTF